The 2 T cell receptor beta chains presented below share a single source sample, sequenced in a study of shared clonotypes between healthy human individuals. Naive CD8 cells were CD45RO-negative, positively selected for CCR7, excluding terminally differentiated effector memory CD45RA+ cells. Method: immunoSEQ multiplex PCR; TCRdb's copy keeps in-frame clones and lacks some. The sample consists of about 2.2 million clones, approximately 94% of them appearing once. Sequenced sample: naive CD8+ T cells from PBMCs. The receptors derive from a man aged 18 to 29 in good health. Some clones in this sample may be carry-over from other donors' samples.

This clone was counted a single time. The chain couples TRBV25-1 to TRBJ1-2, with D possibly being TRBD1 (5 bases). V shed 3 bases and J shed 2 bases, with 10 bases lying between them. The germline CDR1 and CDR2 sequences are MGHDK and SYGVNS. The CDR3 is 14 residues long. Here the CDR3 reads CASSDPGINYGYTF. For the CDR3, the DNA is TGTGCCAGCAGTGACCCAGGGATAAACTATGGCTACACCTTC.

This chain uses TRBV27 with TRBJ2-4; 7 bases match TRBD1. V shed 5 bases and J 8 bases; nucleotides not matched to a gene: 9. Germline lookup yields CDR1 MNHEY and CDR2 SMNVEV (reference sequence). The CDR3 extends over 14 amino acids. This chain's CDR3 is CASSPRNDRDIQYF. In DNA, the CDR3 is TGTGCCAGCAGTCCCCGAAACGACAGGGACATTCAGTACTTC.